This TCR beta chain was recovered during a study of T-cell memory formation after mild COVID-19. Broader study findings: In second-wave clones peaking day 37, SARS-CoV-2 specificity remained unconfirmed. Largely, contracting CD4+ clones fell within CM and EM, and contracting CD8+ clones within EMRA. Pre-infection memory held some responding clones, suggesting pre-existing cross-reactive T cells responded.

About this clonotype: No antigen is known for it.

TCRdb analysed the 5' RACE reads with MiXCR anew, one entry per CDR3 protein. The data hold approximately 350,000 distinct CDR3 sequences, with 13% to 15% observed a single time. The clonotype originates from a man aged 18 to 29 who had mild COVID-19 (a few samples of this study predate the infection). Cell type and time point are not known. The sample taken for sequencing was PBMCs or a T cell subset sorted from them (not recorded which).

The CDR3 region is CASSSELNTEAFF. The CDR3 DNA reads TGCGCCAGCAGCTCCGAACTAAACACTGAAGCTTTCTTT. This chain links TRBV5-1 with TRBJ1-1; unclear D gene. The CDR3 covers 13 residues. CDR1 is SGHRS, CDR2 YFSETQ, per germline. Between the trimmed V and J ends, which lost 3 bases and 2 bases, there was a span of 8 bases.